This record looks at one T cell receptor beta chain sequence and its context. TCRdb re-called the PCR reads through MiXCR, storing one row per CDR3 protein. The sample yields about 640,000 distinct CDR3 sequences, just under 20% seen once. The data derive from a study of molecular identifiers for immune sequencing clone quantification. From germline, CDR1 is MNHNY and CDR2 SVGAGI (reference sequence). There are 14 residues in the CDR3. The V end was cut by 7 bases, the J end by 4 bases, with 14 bases between. The sequenced material came from naive CD8+ T cells from blood, with Jurkat cell RNA spiked in. As for subset: FACS-sorted CD8+CD4-CCR7+CD45RA+ naive T cells. The origin of this receptor is a human donor in good health. Some libraries in this study had Jurkat cell RNA spiked in. The chain joins TRBV6-6 to TRBJ2-1; D possibly corresponds to TRBD1 (6 bases). The CDR3 spells CASTITGFYNEQFF. In nucleotides, the CDR3 is TGTGCCAGCACCATTACAGGGTTTTACAATGAGCAGTTCTTC.